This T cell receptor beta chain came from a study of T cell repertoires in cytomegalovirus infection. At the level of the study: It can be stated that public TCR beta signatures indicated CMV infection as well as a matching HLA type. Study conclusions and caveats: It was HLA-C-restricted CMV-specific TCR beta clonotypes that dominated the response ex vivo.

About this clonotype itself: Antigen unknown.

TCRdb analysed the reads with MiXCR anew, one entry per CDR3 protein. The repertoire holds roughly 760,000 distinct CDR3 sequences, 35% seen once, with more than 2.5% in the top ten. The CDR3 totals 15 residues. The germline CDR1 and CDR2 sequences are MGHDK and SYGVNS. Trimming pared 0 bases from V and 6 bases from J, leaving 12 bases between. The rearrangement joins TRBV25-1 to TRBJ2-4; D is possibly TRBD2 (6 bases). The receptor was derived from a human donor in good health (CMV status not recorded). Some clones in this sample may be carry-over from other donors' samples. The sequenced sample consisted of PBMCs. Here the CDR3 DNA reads TGTGCCAGCAGTGAATACGGGGGTCGGGGAAACATTCAGTACTTC. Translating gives CASSEYGGRGNIQYF.